This TCR beta chain was found in a study of cytomegalovirus exposure and HLA in healthy donors (dated by TCRdb to 2016 to 2017). Background on the whole study: According to an earlier analysis of several hundred of the donors, about 180 million T cells yielded 90 million to 140 million unique TCR beta sequences and about 300 Gb of sequence data. An early release covering about 600 HLA-typed donors comprised around 300 gigabases of sequencing data and around 86 million unique TCR sequences. Of the 300 to 500 genotyped donors, 75% to 85% were placed in the genetic ancestry cluster associated with self-reported Caucasian donors. The study was designed to test whether signatures of past pathogen exposure could be identified by cataloging public T cell receptors. The study used immunosequencing to profile the T cell repertoires of 670 or so subjects and linked those repertoires to cytomegalovirus serostatus. Along with the roughly 670-subject first cohort, a separate validation cohort of more than 90 different subjects was used. To predict cytomegalovirus infection status, the study combined high-throughput TCR immunosequencing, statistical association of individual TCRs with disease status, and machine learning. A later analysis re-examined previously published TCR beta repertoires from 600 to 700 donors and added high-resolution HLA genotyping to investigate patterns of TCR occurrence. Rather than drawing on any new phenotypic data, the later analysis identified candidate immune exposures from TCR beta sequences and the way those sequences occurred across donors. An earlier analysis of nearly 600 of the donors applied high-throughput TCR beta sequencing to assess whether each TCR beta V gene segment acted as functional or pseudogenic. Alongside the repertoire data, information on donor age, sex, ethnicity and CMV serostatus was compiled. Genome-wide SNP genotypes for about three fifths of the roughly 670 donors were used in a later genetic analysis, which treated that subset as a discovery cohort. Every discovery cohort repertoire had been produced on one sequencing platform. Both class I and class II loci were covered by HLA typing, at four-digit resolution. Typing coverage differed by locus: A, B, C, DRB1 and DQB1 were typed in roughly 620-640 donors, DQA1 in roughly 510, DPA1 in around 610, and DPB1 in 472. Because of strong linkage in the cohort, roughly five DR-DQ haplotypes were treated as single units for association and clustering. Across 300 to 400 genotyped donors of the cohort, an average of about 240,000 unique TCR beta nucleotide sequences per donor were sequenced, and approximately 17% of those sequences were non-productive.

Library preparation used the immunoSEQ multiplex PCR assay. The multiplex PCR relied on a mix of 60 forward primers for TCR Vbeta segments and 13 reverse primers for TCR Jbeta segments. A multiplex PCR assay on genomic DNA amplified the CDR3 region of rearranged TCR beta genes. On the Illumina HiSeq System, the amplified TCR beta libraries were sequenced as 87-base-pair reads. Per the authors' processing: A later analysis counted tens of millions of unique TCR beta chains across the 550 to 800 repertoires, and roughly 10 million of these chains were shared by at least two donors. Raw reads were error-corrected and collapsed into unique sequences with a nearest-neighbor algorithm that merged closely related sequences to remove PCR and sequencing errors. Alignment of CDR3 sequences to IMGT reference sequences was used to assign V, D and J gene segments. Each retained sequence needed at least a six-nucleotide match to both a V gene segment and a J gene segment. Rearrangements were classified as productive when the CDR3 lacked stop codons and remained in frame with V and J, and all other rearrangements were classified as non-productive. Following IMGT convention, CDR3 was defined as the stretch from the second conserved V-encoded cysteine up to the conserved J-encoded phenylalanine. Sequences without an unambiguous match to a single V gene segment were excluded from the earlier analysis of about 630 of the donors. In an earlier analysis of approximately 610 of the donors, V segments were called functional above 56.7% productive rearrangements and were called segregating when the between-donor standard deviation exceeded 5%. A statistical classification framework was built for diagnosing cytomegalovirus status from the catalog of TCR beta chain sequences. A later analysis assigned V and J genes by comparing TCR nucleotide sequences with IMGT/GENE-DB human TR gene sequences. A later analysis assigned CDR3 sequences and most-parsimonious VDJ recombination scenarios with the TCRdist pipeline. In a later analysis, each TCR beta chain was defined by its CDR3 amino acid sequence together with its V-gene family, and reads lacking a unique V-gene family were excluded. To address suspected cross-contamination and a sequencing artifact, a later analysis removed around 600 highly shared, low-generation-probability nucleotide sequences. A later analysis calculated a clonal expansion index for each public chain from normalized within-repertoire ranks of inferred template counts. Generation probabilities in a later analysis came from a VDJ recombination model fitted to out-of-frame rearrangements, and those results were checked against IGoR. In a later analysis, TCR-TCR, TCR-HLA and TCR-CMV co-occurrence was scored with hypergeometric tests, and a repertoire-size bias correction was applied to TCR pairs. To estimate false discovery rates, a later analysis permuted the HLA or CMV assignments 20 times. In a later analysis, co-occurring TCRs were grouped using DBSCAN, with TCRdist sequence similarity added in when clustering inside HLA-allele-positive subsets. For co-occurrence clustering, repertoires with fewer than 30,000 or more than 120,000 public chains were excluded, along with roughly 5 repertoires with anomalous nucleotide sharing. Drawn from immuneACCESS, this table holds only the in-frame rearrangements with V and J called that TCRdb kept. Clones are partly lost; checked studies trace under half to an unresolved V gene and leave the rest unexplained. Clonal size and the V and J genes are those of that table, whereas D and trimming came from the DNA. Per the sample table, the count is fewer than 200,000 clones. The leading ten clones occupy over 1% of the sample.

The cohort was made up of around 720 healthy bone marrow donors. At the time of sampling, every cohort member was nominally healthy, though immune exposures that went unrecorded were likely present. The donor was CMV seronegative and was included in the group of 352 seronegative cohort members. Every donor gave a peripheral blood sample, and the peripheral blood mononuclear cells from that sample were used for TCR beta sequencing. The Qiagen DNeasy Blood Extraction Kit was used to extract genomic DNA from the blood cell samples. General study outcomes and caveats: In a later analysis, TCR association rates were found to vary across HLA loci, with the most associated TCRs seen for DRB1 alleles and the fewest for HLA-C alleles. Cytomegalovirus status was reported to be diagnosed by the classifier with high specificity and sensitivity in both the original and validation cohorts. Because some donors lacked HLA typing at each locus, the association tests relied only on the typed subset. Compared with equally common non-associated chains, HLA-associated TCR beta chains in a later analysis were more clonally expanded and had lower generation probabilities. Because counts were too low, 15 to 20 rarely observed V segments, including chromosome 9 orphons, were left out of the earlier analysis of over 550 of the donors. According to a later analysis, most CMV-associated TCR beta chains appeared to be HLA-restricted, and the HLA associations seemed to be driven largely by CMV exposure. A total of fewer than 200 TCR beta chains were listed by the study as associated with cytomegalovirus. In an earlier analysis of some 500 of the donors, most TCR beta V segments appeared in productive rearrangements about 87% or about 30% of the time, broadly matching IMGT annotations. Specific HLA alleles were associated with 16,951 TCR beta sequences at a false discovery rate of 0.05 in a later analysis. A few of the identified cytomegalovirus-associated TCR beta chains were confirmed in vitro to be specific for cytomegalovirus antigens. The authors suggested that the approach could potentially be generalized to other disease states and immunological phenotypes. CMV serostatus was the only immune exposure information available for the cohort. In this cohort, only TCR beta chains were sequenced, and detectable features were limited by the absence of alpha or paired-chain data. Strong co-occurrence of HLA alleles, especially DR and DQ, made assigning TCR associations to individual alleles difficult. Most TCR sequences were observed very rarely across donors, whereas some public TCRs were present in many individuals. A further reported finding was that TCR beta sequences accurately predicted the HLA-A and HLA-B alleles for most subjects in the first cohort. A later genetic analysis associated a missense DCLRE1C variant with V-gene and J-gene trimming of TCR beta chains, and an independent cohort replicated the association. Roughly uniform sequencing depth across donors was assumed in presence/absence analyses, although this assumption may not hold. The 87-base-pair reads could not distinguish some IMGT-functional V segments, including TRBV6-2 and TRBV6-3, so those segments were excluded. Linkage disequilibrium might explain the correlated functional status among segregating V segments, but an unknown experimental factor could not be ruled out. According to a later analysis, parvovirus B19, influenza, CMV and Epstein-Barr virus appeared linked to several top co-occurrence clusters. The sequencing pipeline was judged likely to have produced a cluster of highly shared sequence variants as a technical artifact. In a later genetic analysis, fewer N-insertions in productive TCRs were reported among donors in an Asian-associated ancestry cluster than the roughly 670-donor mean.

The CDR3 numbers 16 residues from cysteine through phenylalanine. Left in the record is the CDR3 DNA by itself, 48 bases read in frame from the first base. The germline V gene (reference sequence) specifies GTSNPN as CDR1 and SVGIG as CDR2. V trim: 3 bases; J trim: 5 bases; unmatched bases: 11. With regard to this clone: There is no known antigen for this receptor.

The sequencing sample was made of PBMCs. This TCR derives from a woman aged 60 to 75 in good health and CMV-seronegative. The chain couples TRBV30 to TRBJ2-5, with TRBD2 identical over 11 junction bases. The DNA reads as follows: TGTGCCTGGAGCCGCGGATTAGCGGGAGGGCCGGAGACCCAGTACTTC. This codes for CAWSRGLAGGPETQYF. When the CDR3 is completed using the reference TRBV30 and TRBJ2-5 genes on either side, the full variable domain is SQTIHQWPATLVQPVGSPLSLECTVEGTSNPNLYWYRQAAGRGLQLLFYSVGIGQISSEVPQNLSASRPQDRQFILSSKKLLLSDSGFYLCAWSRGLAGGPETQYFGPGTRLLVL.